A single sample is the source of the 31 T cell receptor beta chains below, sequenced in a study of cytomegalovirus exposure and HLA in healthy donors. In the PCR, 60 Vbeta and 13 Jbeta primers were used. TCRdb keeps only in-frame clones here, not all; method: immunoSEQ multiplex PCR. The sample lists about 170,000 clones, over 70% occurring once. The material sequenced was PBMCs. The receptors derive from a boy aged 2 to 10 in good health and CMV-seronegative.

This clone was seen a single time. V is TRBV6-1 and J is TRBJ1-1, with 7 nucleotides matching TRBD1. This CDR3 comprises 12 residues. J gave up 6 bases and V 10 bases, and 8 bases lay outside the gene matches. The germline V gene encodes CDR1 MNHNS and CDR2 SASEGT. CDR3 nucleotide sequence: TGTGCCACCGACAGGGTGTTGGCTGAAGCTTTCTTT. It codes for CATDRVLAEAFF.

The J gene is TRBJ1-3, the V gene TRBV7-2, with 7 bases fitting TRBD1. V trimming: 9 bases; J trimming: 2 bases; junction bases outside the gene matches: 1. The CDR3 spans 12 residues. CDR1 and CDR2 from the germline V gene are SGHTA and FQGNSA. The CDR3 DNA is TGTGCCAGTACAGGGGCTGGAAACACCATATATTTT. Translated: CASTGAGNTIYF.

The CDR3 DNA reads as TGTGCCGGCATACCTGCGGCTAGCACAGATACGCAGTATTTT. It translates to CAGIPAASTDTQYF. The chain carries TRBV6-4 and TRBJ2-3; the D is unclear. CDR1 is MRHNA, CDR2 SNTAGT, per germline. Trimming shortened V by 11 bases and J by 0 bases, and 15 bases separated the two germline ends. The CDR3 is made up of 14 amino acids.

This clone has only one observation. The chain is built from TRBV5-4 and TRBJ2-1; TRBD2 matches 8 bases. V was pared by 0 bases and J by 1 base, with 6 bases of the junction left unmatched. CDR1 and CDR2 from the germline V gene are SGHNT and YYREEE (reference sequence). The CDR3 covers 17 residues. The CDR3: CASSLAGAGVSYNEQFF. In nucleotides, the CDR3 is TGTGCCAGCAGCTTGGCTGGAGCGGGAGTATCCTACAATGAGCAGTTCTTC.

V is TRBV2 and J is TRBJ1-3; D perhaps matches TRBD1 (5 bases). V was cut by 6 bases and J by 4 bases, with 16 bases left in between. CDR1 and CDR2 (germline): SNHLY, FYNNEI. This CDR3 is built from 15 residues. The CDR3 reads CASRPLSGDGNTIYF. CDR3 coding DNA: TGTGCCAGCAGGCCCCTCTCGGGGGACGGAAACACCATATATTTT.

This chain links TRBV5-1 with TRBJ1-2, with a weak D call TRBD1 (5 bases). With 6 bases removed from V and 6 bases from J, the gap between germline ends came to 15 bases. Germline V lookup: CDR1 SGHRS, CDR2 YFSETQ. The CDR3 spans 13 residues. The CDR3 sequence is CASTLRGVDGYTF. The CDR3 coding sequence is TGCGCCAGCACCCTTCGGGGGGTCGATGGCTACACCTTC.

The chain recombines TRBV7-2 with TRBJ1-2; D is possibly TRBD1 (6 bases). The CDR3 is made up of 17 amino acids. Germline assignment: CDR1 SGHTA and CDR2 FQGNSA. Trimming removed 3 bases at V and 0 bases at J, with 17 bases between. Written as DNA, the CDR3 is TGTGCCAGCAGCTTCCGACAGGCCGGAGAGGCTAACTATGGCTACACCTTC. Translating it yields CASSFRQAGEANYGYTF.

This clone was detected once. This chain connects TRBV7-2 to TRBJ2-5, with D perhaps TRBD2 (6 bases). The CDR3 is made up of 13 amino acids. The germline CDR1 and CDR2 sequences are SGHTA and FQGNSA. The ends were cut back, 3 bases at V and 3 bases at J, with 8 bases in the middle. CDR3 DNA sequence: TGTGCCAGCAGCTTTAGCGGCAAAGAGACCCAGTACTTC. Amino acids: CASSFSGKETQYF.

The CDR3 region has the DNA TGTGCCACTCTTGGGCCGGGACAGCGGAACGGGGAAGCTTTCTTT. This encodes CATLGPGQRNGEAFF. The rearrangement joins TRBV5-6 to TRBJ1-1; 7 bases agree with TRBD1. The V gene's germline CDR1 is SGHDT and CDR2 YYEEEE. The length of the CDR3 is 15 residues. Trimming removed 9 bases from V and 8 bases from J; junction bases left unmatched: 19.

This clone has just one count. The V gene is TRBV27, the J gene TRBJ2-1, with 7 bases identical to TRBD2. Trimming took 3 bases from V and 4 from J; bases not matched to a gene: 6. This CDR3 has 15 amino acids. Germline CDR1 and CDR2: MNHEY and SMNVEV (reference sequence). The CDR3 spells CASSFAASGYNEQFF. CDR3 in DNA: TGTGCCAGCAGTTTTGCGGCTAGCGGATACAATGAGCAGTTCTTC.

This clone has only a few counts. The chain carries TRBV9 and TRBJ2-1; D remains unclear. Trimming pared 0 bases from V and 10 bases from J, leaving 8 bases between. The CDR3 is made up of 12 amino acids. Germline assignment: CDR1 SGDLS and CDR2 YYNGEE. CDR3 bases: TGTGCCAGCAGCGTAGACGTCCTAGAGCAGTTCTTC. It specifies CASSVDVLEQFF. Full variable domain (outside the CDR3, taken from reference TRBV9 and TRBJ2-1): DSGVTQTPKHLITATGQRVTLRCSPRSGDLSVYWYQQSLDQGLQFLIQYYNGEERAKGNILERFSAQQFPDLHSELNLSSLELGDSALYFCASSVDVLEQFFGPGTRLTVL.

The genes are TRBV7-9 and TRBJ1-2, with a tentative D call TRBD1 (6 bases). CDR3 size: 14 residues. Trimming took 3 bases from V and 7 from J, leaving 15 bases between them. CDR1 is SEHNR, CDR2 FQNEAQ, per germline (reference sequence). This chain's CDR3 is CASSLEGEGSGYTF. CDR3 coding DNA: TGTGCCAGCAGCTTGGAGGGGGAGGGATCTGGCTACACCTTC.

The rearrangement joins TRBV5-1 to TRBJ1-1, with TRBD1 matching over 8 bases. The J segment lost 4 bases and the V segment lost 3 bases, leaving 5 bases of the junction unmatched. Germline CDR1 SGHRS, CDR2 YFSETQ. The CDR3 is 14 residues long. The CDR3 here is CASSSGQGGTEAFF. CDR3 nucleotides: TGCGCCAGCAGCTCTGGACAGGGCGGCACTGAAGCTTTCTTT.

The V gene is TRBV19, the J gene TRBJ2-5; 10 nucleotides match TRBD1. The CDR3 spans 16 residues. With V trimmed by 4 bases and J by 4 bases, 9 bases remained unmatched. Germline V gene data show CDR1 as LNHDA and CDR2 as SQIVND (reference sequence). This CDR3 reads CASSSGTGVKGETQYF. The DNA for the CDR3 is TGTGCCAGTAGTAGTGGGACAGGGGTTAAGGGAGAGACCCAGTACTTC.

The chain links TRBV7-9 to TRBJ2-1, with TRBD2 identical over 12 bases. The V gene's germline CDR1 is SEHNR and CDR2 FQNEAQ (reference sequence). CDR3 length equals 16 residues. Unmatched junction bases numbered 7, after V lost 3 bases and J lost 7 bases. The CDR3 spells CASSFQLAGGVNEQFF. CDR3 bases: TGTGCCAGCAGCTTCCAACTAGCGGGAGGCGTGAATGAGCAGTTCTTC.

V is TRBV11-2 and J is TRBJ1-1, with unresolved D. CDR3 length equals 17 residues. Germline V gives CDR1 SGHAT, CDR2 FQNNGV. Trimming removed 0 bases from V and 0 bases from J, with 14 bases in between. The CDR3 DNA follows: TGTGCCAGCAGCTTAGATATTGGGCAGACCATGAACACTGAAGCTTTCTTT. This gives the protein CASSLDIGQTMNTEAFF.

The chain combines TRBV30 with TRBJ1-2; 7 bases are shared with TRBD1. The V gene end was trimmed by 2 bases and the J gene end by 4 bases; junction bases not matched to a gene: 10. This CDR3 contains 15 residues. Germline-derived CDR1 and CDR2 are GTSNPN and SVGIG (reference sequence). The DNA for the CDR3 is TGTGCCTGGAGTCCTCAGGGGGTGGCGGGCTATGGCTACACCTTC. Amino acids: CAWSPQGVAGYGYTF.

The V and J genes are TRBV6-6 and TRBJ2-2; TRBD2 is a possible D gene (6 bases). Per germline, CDR1 MNHNY and CDR2 SVGAGI (reference sequence). The length of the CDR3 is 14 residues. V gave up 10 bases and J gave up 0 bases, with 12 bases separating them. The DNA of the CDR3 is TGTGCCACACAGCGGGTGGCGAACACCGGGGAGCTGTTTTTT. Amino acids: CATQRVANTGELFF.

This sequence joins TRBV10-3 and TRBJ2-4; D possibly corresponds to TRBD2 (5 bases). The germline gives CDR1 ENHRY, CDR2 SYGVKD. The CDR3 contains 16 residues. V was pared by 0 bases and J by 0 bases, with 9 bases between. CDR3 sequence (DNA): TGTGCCATCAGTGAGTCTGGGAGCCTAGCCAAAAACATTCAGTACTTC. It encodes CAISESGSLAKNIQYF.

For the CDR3, the DNA is TGTGCCAGCAGCTTAGTGGCGGGGATGAACCAAGAGACCCAGTACTTC. Translation: CASSLVAGMNQETQYF. V usage is TRBV7-2 and J usage is TRBJ2-5, with TRBD2 as a possible D gene (6 bases). V lost 1 base, J lost 0 bases, and 12 bases lay in between. Per the germline V gene, CDR1 is SGHTA and CDR2 is FQGNSA. The CDR3 is 16 residues long.

The V and J genes are TRBV4-2 and TRBJ2-3, with D uncertain. The germline CDR1 and CDR2 sequences are LGHNA and YNFKEQ. CDR3 length equals 13 residues. Trimming removed 0 bases from V and 7 bases from J, with 8 bases in between. The CDR3 is CASSQDLRNTQYF. CDR3 nucleotides: TGTGCCAGCAGCCAAGATCTGAGGAATACGCAGTATTTT.

The gene calls are TRBV5-1 and TRBJ1-2, with 7 bases lining up with TRBD1. This CDR3 comprises 14 residues. The germline V gene has CDR1 SGHRS and CDR2 YFSETQ. V trimming: 7 bases; J trimming: 8 bases; junction bases outside the gene matches: 14. The CDR3 DNA is TGCGCCAGCCGCCCCCGACAGGGACCAGGAGGCTACACCTTC. Translation gives CASRPRQGPGGYTF.

The chain carries TRBV6-1 and TRBJ2-5; 10 nucleotides match TRBD2. CDR1 and CDR2 from the germline V gene are MNHNS and SASEGT. The CDR3 has 15 residues. The ends lost 3 bases at V and 2 bases at J; junction bases unmatched: 3. CDR3 DNA: TGTGCCAGCAGTGATACACTAGCGGGGCAAGAGACCCAGTACTTC. Amino acid sequence: CASSDTLAGQETQYF.

There are a few counts of this clone. J is TRBJ2-3 and V is TRBV9; possibly TRBD2 for D (6 bases). The length of the CDR3 is 15 residues. The germline V gene encodes CDR1 SGDLS and CDR2 YYNGEE. V lost 4 bases to trimming and J lost 4 bases, with 16 bases between them. The CDR3 DNA is TGTGCCAGCAGCTTCCCCGGGACTGAGGCAGATACGCAGTATTTT. This gives the protein CASSFPGTEADTQYF.

The rearrangement joins TRBV29-1 to TRBJ2-7; 11 nucleotides line up with TRBD2. The CDR3 runs to 12 residues. CDR1 is SQVTM, CDR2 ANQGSEA, per germline. Unmatched junction bases numbered 7, after V lost 8 bases and J lost 7 bases. CDR3 loop: CSSTSGAGEQYF. CDR3 DNA sequence: TGCAGCTCGACTAGCGGGGCGGGGGAGCAGTACTTC.

This clone showed up just a few times. The J gene is TRBJ2-5, the V gene TRBV11-2, with D unresolved. The V end lost 3 bases, the J end lost 4 bases, and 6 bases lay between the germline ends. The CDR3 sequence is 12 residues long. From germline, CDR1 is SGHAT and CDR2 FQNNGV. The CDR3 DNA reads as TGTGCCAGCAGCTTGACATCAGAGACCCAGTACTTC. It translates to CASSLTSETQYF.

This sequence joins TRBV4-3 and TRBJ1-5; D perhaps matches TRBD1 (5 bases). Trimming stripped 0 bases from V and 6 bases from J, with 15 bases between. CDR3 length: 16 amino acids. Germline loops: CDR1 LGHNA, CDR2 YSLEER. The CDR3 nucleotides read TGCGCCAGCAGCCAAGAAGTCCTGCAGGGCGGTCAGCCCCAGCATTTT. This encodes CASSQEVLQGGQPQHF.

This chain connects TRBV25-1 to TRBJ2-3, with 7 positions matching TRBD2. Trimming removed 2 bases from V and 0 bases from J; junction bases left unmatched: 2. Per the germline V gene, CDR1 is MGHDK and CDR2 is SYGVNS. CDR3 size: 15 residues. The CDR3 loop is CASSEDGGSTDTQYF. As DNA, the CDR3 is TGTGCCAGCAGTGAAGACGGGGGGAGCACAGATACGCAGTATTTT.

The chain links TRBV5-8 to TRBJ1-1; TRBD1 matches at 11 bases. The CDR3 contains 17 residues. Germline loops: CDR1 SGHTS, CDR2 YDEGEE. J lost 4 bases, V lost 1 base, and 9 bases had no gene match. CDR3 loop: CASSLLRTGGWGTEAFF. The CDR3 DNA reads TGTGCCAGCAGCTTGCTGCGGACAGGGGGCTGGGGCACTGAAGCTTTCTTT. Supplemented by reference TRBV5-8 and TRBJ1-1, the full variable domain reads EAGVTQSPTHLIKTRGQQATLRCSPISGHTSVYWYQQALGLGLQFLLWYDEGEERNRGNFPPRFSGRQFPNYSSELNVNALELEDSALYLCASSLLRTGGWGTEAFFGQGTRLTVV.

The chain couples TRBV6-1 to TRBJ1-1, with 11 bases that match TRBD1. Looked up from germline, CDR1 is MNHNS and CDR2 is SASEGT. V shed 4 bases and J 1 base; nucleotides not matched to a gene: 8. The CDR3 runs 17 residues. CDR3 residues: CASSARDRGIGNTEAFF. The CDR3 DNA is TGTGCCAGCAGTGCCCGGGACAGGGGGATTGGGAACACTGAAGCTTTCTTT.

The gene calls are TRBV29-1 and TRBJ1-2, with 7 bases identical to TRBD1. The CDR3 contains 12 residues. The junction had 4 bases not matched to a gene; V was cut back by 7 bases and J by 2 bases. CDR1 is SQVTM and CDR2 is ANQGSEA in the germline V gene. This chain's CDR3 is CSGTGDNYGYTF. The CDR3 DNA sequence: TGCAGCGGGACAGGTGACAACTATGGCTACACCTTC. Full variable domain (remainder filled in from reference TRBV29-1 and TRBJ1-2): SAVISQKPSRDICQRGTSLTIQCQVDSQVTMMFWYRQQPGQSLTLIATANQGSEATYESGFVIDKFPISRPNLTFSTLTVSNMSPEDSSIYLCSGTGDNYGYTFGSGTRLTVV.